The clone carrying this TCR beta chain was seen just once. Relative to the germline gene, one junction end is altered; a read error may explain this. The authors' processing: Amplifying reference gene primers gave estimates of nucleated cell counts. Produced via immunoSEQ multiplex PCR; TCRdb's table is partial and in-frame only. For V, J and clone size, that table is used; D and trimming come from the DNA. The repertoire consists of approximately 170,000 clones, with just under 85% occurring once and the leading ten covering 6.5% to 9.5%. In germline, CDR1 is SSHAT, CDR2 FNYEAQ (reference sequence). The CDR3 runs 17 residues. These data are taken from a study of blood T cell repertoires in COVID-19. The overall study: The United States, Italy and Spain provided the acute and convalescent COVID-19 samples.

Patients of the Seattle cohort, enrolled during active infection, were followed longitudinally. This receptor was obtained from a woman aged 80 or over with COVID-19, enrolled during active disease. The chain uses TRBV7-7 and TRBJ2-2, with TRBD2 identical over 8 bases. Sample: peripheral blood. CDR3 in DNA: TGTGCTAGCAGCGCCGGGACTAGAGGGAAGGGTAGCGGGGAGCTGTTTTTT. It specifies CASSAGTRGKGSGELFF. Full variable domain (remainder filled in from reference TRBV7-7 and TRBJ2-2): GAGVSQSPRYKVTKRGQDVTLRCDPISSHATLYWYQQALGQGPEFLTYFNYEAQPDKSGLPSDRFSAERPEGSISTLTIQRTEQRDSAMYRCASSAGTRGKGSGELFFGEGSRLTVL.